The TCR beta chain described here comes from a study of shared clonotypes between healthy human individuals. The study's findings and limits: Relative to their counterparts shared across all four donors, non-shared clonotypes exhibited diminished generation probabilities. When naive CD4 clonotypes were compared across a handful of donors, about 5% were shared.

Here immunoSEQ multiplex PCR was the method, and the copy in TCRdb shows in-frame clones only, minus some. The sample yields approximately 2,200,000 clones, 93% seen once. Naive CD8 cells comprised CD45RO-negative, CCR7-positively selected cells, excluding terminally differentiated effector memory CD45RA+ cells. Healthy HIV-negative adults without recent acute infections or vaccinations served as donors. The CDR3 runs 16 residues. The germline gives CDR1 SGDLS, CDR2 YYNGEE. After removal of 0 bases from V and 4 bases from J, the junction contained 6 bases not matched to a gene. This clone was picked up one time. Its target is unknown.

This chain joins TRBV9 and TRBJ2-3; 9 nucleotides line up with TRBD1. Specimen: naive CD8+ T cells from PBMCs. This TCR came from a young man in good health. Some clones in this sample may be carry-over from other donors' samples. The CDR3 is CASSVEQGQGSDTQYF. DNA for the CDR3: TGTGCCAGCAGCGTAGAACAAGGACAGGGGTCAGATACGCAGTATTTT.